The 27 T cell receptor beta chains given below trace back to one sample, sequenced in a study of blood T cell repertoires in COVID-19. Assay: immunoSEQ multiplex PCR; the TCRdb copy retains only in-frame clones and omits some. The table includes some 45,000 clones, approximately 80% detected once. The sample taken for sequencing was peripheral blood. These receptor sequences come from a man between 70 and 80 years old with acute or convalescent COVID-19.

The rearrangement uses TRBV19 and TRBJ2-5; maybe TRBD1 (6 bases). V dropped 1 base and J dropped 5 bases, with 11 bases sitting between them. Germline assignment: CDR1 LNHDA and CDR2 SQIVND (reference sequence). CDR3 length: 14 amino acids. The CDR3 sequence is CASSIAGTSETQYF. In nucleotides, the CDR3 is TGTGCCAGTAGTATAGCCGGGACATCCGAGACCCAGTACTTC.

V usage is TRBV18 and J usage is TRBJ1-2, with a weak D call TRBD1 (6 bases). Trimming cost V 3 bases and J 4 bases, with 15 bases left between them. The length of the CDR3 is 15 residues. Germline V CDR1 and CDR2: KGHSH, LQKENI. In nucleotides, the CDR3 is TGTGCCAGCTCACCGACTGGACAGCTTCTCTATGGCTACACCTTC. It is translated as CASSPTGQLLYGYTF. Drawing the rest from reference TRBV18 and TRBJ1-2, the complete variable domain is NAGVMQNPRHLVRRRGQEARLRCSPMKGHSHVYWYRQLPEEGLKFMVYLQKENIIDESGMPKERFSAEFPKEGPSILRIQQVVRGDSAAYFCASSPTGQLLYGYTFGSGTRLTVV.

V gene TRBV5-1 combines with J gene TRBJ2-1, with 7 bases fitting TRBD1. This CDR3 is 14 amino acids long. V was clipped by 7 bases and J by 5 bases; unmatched bases: 9. The V gene's germline CDR1 is SGHRS and CDR2 YFSETQ. CDR3 loop: CASATGTAHNEQFF. CDR3 nucleotide sequence: TGCGCCAGCGCCACCGGGACAGCACACAATGAGCAGTTCTTC.

This chain uses TRBV29-1 with TRBJ1-1; tentative D call: TRBD1 (5 bases). The germline V gene has CDR1 SQVTM and CDR2 ANQGSEA. Trimming shortened V by 2 bases and J by 7 bases, and 11 bases separated the two germline ends. This CDR3 comprises 12 residues. The CDR3 is CSVEPQGGEAFF. The CDR3 nucleotides are TGCAGCGTTGAACCCCAGGGTGGTGAAGCTTTCTTT. The full variable domain, rest sourced from reference TRBV29-1 and TRBJ1-1, is SAVISQKPSRDICQRGTSLTIQCQVDSQVTMMFWYRQQPGQSLTLIATANQGSEATYESGFVIDKFPISRPNLTFSTLTVSNMSPEDSSIYLCSVEPQGGEAFFGQGTRLTVV.

This clone has a single count. The chain recombines TRBV7-9 with TRBJ1-1, with TRBD1 matching over 8 bases. The CDR3 totals 15 residues. CDR1 SEHNR and CDR2 FQNEAQ come from the germline V gene (reference sequence). V shed 3 bases and J 4 bases; nucleotides not matched to a gene: 7. The CDR3 here is CASSFGGTGVTEAFF. The DNA for the CDR3 is TGTGCCAGCAGCTTTGGGGGGACAGGAGTCACTGAAGCTTTCTTT.

The chain joins TRBV3-1 (or the pseudogene TRBV3-2) to TRBJ1-6; TRBD1 matches at 8 bases. Germline V gene sequence: CDR1 LGHDT, CDR2 YNNKEL (reference sequence). This CDR3 contains 15 residues. V gave up 1 base and J gave up 11 bases; unmatched junction bases: 7. CDR3 nucleotides: TGTGCCAGCAGCCAAGTTGGCCAGGGGGCTACACCCCTCCACTTT. Amino acid sequence: CASSQVGQGATPLHF.

The rearrangement links TRBV11-2 to TRBJ2-3; 15 bases are a match to TRBD2. Germline values: CDR1 SGHAT, CDR2 FQNNGV. Trimming at V came to 3 bases and at J to 4 bases, leaving 8 bases not matched to a gene. The CDR3 extends over 18 amino acids. This CDR3 reads CASSFRRTSGGASDTQYF. For the CDR3, the DNA is TGTGCCAGCAGCTTTCGTCGGACTAGCGGGGGGGCATCAGATACGCAGTATTTT.

The CDR3 nucleotides are TGCGCCAGCAGGGACAGGGTACAGGGTACGCAGTATTTT. Translated: CASRDRVQGTQYF. The rearrangement joins TRBV5-1 to TRBJ2-3; TRBD1 aligns across 8 bases. Germline CDR1 reads SGHRS; CDR2 reads YFSETQ. There are 13 residues in the CDR3. The ends lost 5 bases at V and 8 bases at J; junction bases unmatched: 7.

This chain uses TRBV5-1 with TRBJ2-3; 12 bases align to TRBD2. CDR1 SGHRS and CDR2 YFSETQ come from the germline V gene. The V and J ends lost 1 base and 1 base, in that order; junction bases with no gene match: 7. The CDR3 sequence is 18 residues long. CDR3 bases: TGCGCCAGCAGCTTGCGTCTAGCGGGGGGGGTTGGCACAGATACGCAGTATTTT. It specifies CASSLRLAGGVGTDTQYF.

The chain couples TRBV3-1 (or the pseudogene TRBV3-2) to TRBJ1-1; 7 nucleotides match TRBD1. There are 15 residues in the CDR3. The germline gives CDR1 LGHDT, CDR2 YNNKEL (reference sequence). J lost 6 bases, V lost 1 base, and 8 bases had no gene match. CDR3 protein: CASSQADRVGSEAFF. DNA of the CDR3: TGTGCCAGCAGCCAAGCTGACAGGGTAGGATCTGAAGCTTTCTTT.

In this sample, this clone turned up once. CDR3 nucleotides: TGTGCCAGCAGCCGGGCGGGACAGTCCCACTATGGCTACACCTTC. Protein: CASSRAGQSHYGYTF. The chain links TRBV5-6 to TRBJ1-2; 7 bases align to TRBD1. V trimming: 4 bases; J trimming: 3 bases; junction bases outside the gene matches: 9. The germline V gene has CDR1 SGHDT and CDR2 YYEEEE. The CDR3 loop spans 15 amino acids.

The chain employs TRBV15 and TRBJ2-1; TRBD2 matches 12 bases. The J segment lost 4 bases and the V segment lost 6 bases, leaving 10 bases of the junction unmatched. In germline, CDR1 is LNHNV, CDR2 YYDKDF (reference sequence). The CDR3 runs to 17 residues. The CDR3 DNA sequence: TGTGCCACCAGTCCCTTGACGGGACTAGCGGGTTACAATGAGCAGTTCTTC. This translates into CATSPLTGLAGYNEQFF.

The chain carries TRBV5-6 and TRBJ1-2; tentative D call: TRBD1 (5 bases). Trimming removed 2 bases at V and 7 bases at J, with 12 bases between. Germline V gene data show CDR1 as SGHDT and CDR2 as YYEEEE. This CDR3 contains 13 residues. CDR3: CASSFGGSGGYTF. In nucleotides, the CDR3 is TGTGCCAGCAGCTTCGGGGGGTCGGGTGGCTACACCTTC.

The chain links TRBV7-8 to TRBJ2-2; 8 positions match TRBD1. Germline CDR1 is SGHVS and CDR2 is FQNEAQ. The CDR3 runs 16 residues. The ends lost 5 bases at V and 5 bases at J; junction bases unmatched: 10. This CDR3 reads CASSVSGQVLTGELFF. In DNA form, the CDR3 reads TGTGCCAGCAGCGTTTCGGGACAGGTTTTGACCGGGGAGCTGTTTTTT.

The chain recombines TRBV19 with TRBJ2-3, with 11 positions matching TRBD1. CDR1 is LNHDA, CDR2 SQIVND, per germline (reference sequence). V lost 5 bases, J lost 4 bases, and 5 bases stayed unmatched. The CDR3 totals 15 residues. CDR3 in amino acids: CASSAGQGVPDTQYF. The CDR3 DNA is TGTGCCAGTAGTGCGGGACAGGGGGTTCCAGATACGCAGTATTTT. Combining the CDR3 with reference TRBV19 and TRBJ2-3 gives the whole variable domain DGGITQSPKYLFRKEGQNVTLSCEQNLNHDAMYWYRQDPGQGLRLIYYSQIVNDFQKGDIAEGYSVSREKKESFPLTVTSAQKNPTAFYLCASSAGQGVPDTQYFGPGTRLTVL.

The chain combines TRBV6-5 with TRBJ2-1; TRBD1 matches 8 bases. The length of the CDR3 is 15 residues. Germline CDR1 MNHEY, CDR2 SVGAGI. The J segment lost 3 bases and the V segment lost 5 bases, leaving 6 bases of the junction unmatched. Here the CDR3 reads CASSPGQGYYNEQFF. For the CDR3, the DNA is TGTGCCAGCAGTCCCGGACAGGGTTACTACAATGAGCAGTTCTTC.

CDR3 residues: CASSEGTYDYGYTF. CDR3 DNA: TGTGCCAGCAGTGAAGGAACATACGACTATGGCTACACCTTC. The chain employs TRBV6-1 and TRBJ1-2; D call uncertain. V was shortened by 1 base and J by 3 bases, with 9 bases between the two germline ends. This CDR3 region has 14 residues. From germline, CDR1 is MNHNS and CDR2 SASEGT.

V and J are TRBV3-1 (or the pseudogene TRBV3-2) and TRBJ2-5; D may be TRBD1 (6 bases). Germline CDR1 LGHDT, CDR2 YNNKEL (reference sequence). Trimming removed 4 bases from V and 4 bases from J, with 10 bases in between. The CDR3 loop spans 13 amino acids. The CDR3 DNA reads as TGTGCCAGCAGCCGCGCAGGGGTAGAGACCCAGTACTTC. This codes for CASSRAGVETQYF.

The chain carries TRBV6-5 and TRBJ1-5; 9 positions match TRBD1. The CDR3 totals 14 residues. Trimming removed 6 bases from V and 7 bases from J; junction bases left unmatched: 7. Germline CDR1 and CDR2: MNHEY and SVGAGI. The DNA for the CDR3 is TGTGCCAGCAGCAGACAGGGGGGAATCCAGCCCCAGCATTTT. Protein product: CASSRQGGIQPQHF.

The chain is built from TRBV6-5 and TRBJ1-2; TRBD1 agrees at 11 bases. With V trimmed by 8 bases and J by 2 bases, 7 bases remained unmatched. This CDR3 has 15 residues. Per germline, CDR1 MNHEY and CDR2 SVGAGI. CDR3 in amino acids: CASGDRGGPNYGYTF. In nucleotides, the CDR3 is TGTGCCAGCGGGGACAGGGGGGGGCCGAACTATGGCTACACCTTC.

The gene calls are TRBV2 and TRBJ1-5; D might be TRBD1 (6 bases). Germline V lookup: CDR1 SNHLY, CDR2 FYNNEI. The germline V and J ends were trimmed by 4 bases and 4 bases, with 11 bases remaining between them. CDR3 length: 14 amino acids. The CDR3 DNA reads TGTGCCAGCAGTGCCGGGGGGGCGAATCAGCCCCAGCATTTT. Translating gives CASSAGGANQPQHF.

The chain employs TRBV7-3 and TRBJ2-1; the D gene is possibly TRBD2 (5 bases). Germline V gene lookup returns CDR1 SGHTA and CDR2 FQGTGA. CDR3 length equals 13 residues. V was trimmed by 3 bases and J by 6 bases, leaving 9 bases between them. CDR3 amino acids: CASSFGSANEQFF. CDR3 DNA: TGTGCCAGCAGCTTCGGTAGCGCCAATGAGCAGTTCTTC. The full variable domain, its missing parts supplied by reference TRBV7-3 and TRBJ2-1, is GAGVSQTPSNKVTEKGKYVELRCDPISGHTALYWYRQSLGQGPEFLIYFQGTGAADDSGLPNDRFFAVRPEGSVSTLKIQRTERGDSAVYLCASSFGSANEQFFGPGTRLTVL.

The chain carries TRBV5-6 and TRBJ2-1, with TRBD1 matching over 8 bases. This CDR3 spans 17 amino acids. Trimming took 4 bases from V and 7 from J; bases not matched to a gene: 16. From germline, CDR1 is SGHDT and CDR2 YYEEEE. CDR3 residues: CASSLLGQGASRNEQFF. The DNA for the CDR3 is TGTGCCAGCAGCCTACTTGGACAGGGCGCCAGCAGGAATGAGCAGTTCTTC.

This chain links TRBV6-5 with TRBJ2-1; TRBD1 matches 7 bases. The CDR3 is 11 amino acids. The V gene's germline CDR1 is MNHEY and CDR2 SVGAGI. Losses at the gene ends were 6 bases for V and 15 bases for J; bases not matched to a gene: 8. The CDR3 sequence: CASRGGPRTFF. Here the CDR3 DNA reads TGTGCCAGCAGAGGGGGCCCCCGAACGTTCTTC.

J is TRBJ1-1 and V is TRBV19, with D hard to call. CDR1 is LNHDA and CDR2 is SQIVND in the germline V gene (reference sequence). With 3 bases removed from V and 0 bases from J, the gap between germline ends came to 11 bases. CDR3 size: 15 residues. The CDR3 coding sequence is TGTGCCAGTAGTATGGGGAGGCACTTGAACACTGAAGCTTTCTTT. Translation gives CASSMGRHLNTEAFF.

This chain links TRBV6-5 with TRBJ2-2; 7 bases are shared with TRBD2. CDR3 size: 15 residues. V lost 2 bases and J lost 4; bases outside the gene matches: 4. In germline, CDR1 is MNHEY, CDR2 SVGAGI. The CDR3 DNA is TGTGCCAGCAGTTACGGCGGGGGTCGCACCGGGGAGCTGTTTTTT. Translation gives CASSYGGGRTGELFF.

The genes are TRBV5-4 and TRBJ2-3, with D maybe TRBD1 (6 bases). V lost 3 bases to trimming and J lost 5 bases, with 19 bases between them. Germline V lookup: CDR1 SGHNT, CDR2 YYREEE (reference sequence). The CDR3 extends over 16 amino acids. CDR3 DNA: TGTGCCAGCAGCTCTCAGGGGCAAGGGGTTCTAGATACGCAGTATTTT. Its translation: CASSSQGQGVLDTQYF.